These 21 T cell receptor beta chains share one sample of origin, sequenced in a study of low-dose radiotherapy and immunotherapy resistance in tumors. Both TCRalpha and TCRbeta chains were reverse transcribed with V-gene-specific primers. The authors amplified TCRs for roughly 20 PCR cycles with a constant-region primer and a V-primer adapter. TCRdb independently ran MiXCR on the reads; one entry per CDR3 protein. The top ten hold 4.1% of the sample, which has 100,000 or so distinct CDR3 sequences, roughly 20% seen once. Time point here: after trial treatment. Treatment described: LDRT plus nivolumab, ipilimumab, low-dose cyclophosphamide and aspirin (RACIN trial). Sequenced here: PBMCs, sampled after low-dose radiotherapy plus immunotherapy. The source is a male donor with prostate cancer.

This clonotype was found many times. V and J are TRBV13 and TRBJ2-1; 7 bases fit TRBD1. The CDR3 sequence is 17 residues long. The V gene end was trimmed by 4 bases and the J gene end by 7 bases; junction bases not matched to a gene: 16. The germline V gene encodes CDR1 PRHDT and CDR2 FYEKMQ (reference sequence). CDR3 nucleotide sequence: TGTGCCAGCAGCTCACCCCTCCGCAGGGGGTTATGGAATGAGCAGTTCTTC. Its protein is CASSSPLRRGLWNEQFF.

This clonotype was detected ten times or more. The rearrangement uses TRBV13 and TRBJ2-1, with D unresolved. CDR3 size: 12 residues. Germline CDR1 and CDR2: PRHDT and FYEKMQ (reference sequence). V shed 4 bases and J shed 7 bases, with 8 bases lying between them. The CDR3 region has the DNA TGTGCCAGCAGCTCCGGTAGGAATGAGCAGTTCTTC. Amino acids: CASSSGRNEQFF. Drawing the rest from reference TRBV13 and TRBJ2-1, the complete variable domain is AAGVIQSPRHLIKEKRETATLKCYPIPRHDTVYWYQQGPGQDPQFLISFYEKMQSDKGSIPDRFSAQQFSDYHSELNMSSLELGDSALYFCASSSGRNEQFFGPGTRLTVL.

To note about this clonotype: A far larger clone is only one base removed, so a read error is likely. The chain uses TRBV3-1 and TRBJ2-3; the match to TRBD1 covers 8 bases. V shed 4 bases, J shed 1 base, and the junction held 7 bases outside the gene matches. The CDR3 sequence is 16 residues long. In germline, CDR1 is LGHDT, CDR2 YNNKEL (reference sequence). Here the CDR3 DNA reads TGTGCCAGCAGCCCCGGACAGGGTCCGGGCACAGATACGCAGTATTTT. Translated, it gives CASSPGQGPGTDTQYF.

In this sample, this clonotype turned up a few times. J is TRBJ1-4 and V is TRBV6-2 or TRBV6-3, with unresolved D. The germline CDR1 and CDR2 sequences are MNHEY and SVGEGT. The CDR3 spans 15 residues. V shed 6 bases and J shed 5 bases, with 16 bases lying between them. The CDR3 loop is CASRSSSQLNEKLFF. The CDR3 DNA reads TGTGCCAGCAGGTCCTCCTCCCAGCTGAATGAAAAACTGTTTTTT.

This clonotype has only one observation. The J gene is TRBJ2-5, the V gene TRBV15, with 7 positions matching TRBD1. CDR1 is LNHNV, CDR2 YYDKDF, per germline (reference sequence). The CDR3 runs 15 residues. V was clipped by 0 bases and J by 1 base; unmatched bases: 2. CDR3 DNA sequence: TGTGCCACCAGCAGAGAACAGGGGATCCAAGAGACCCAGTACTTC. Residues: CATSREQGIQETQYF.

This clonotype came up many times. V gene TRBV12-3 or TRBV12-4 combines with J gene TRBJ2-6; TRBD1 might be the D (6 bases). The CDR3 is made up of 18 amino acids. V dropped 6 bases and J dropped 0 bases, with 18 bases sitting between them. CDR3 sequence (DNA): TGTGCCAGCAGCCTCAAACAGGGCCGCTTCTCTGGGGCCAACGTCCTGACTTTC. It encodes CASSLKQGRFSGANVLTF.

This clonotype was counted ten times or more. The gene calls are TRBV6-5 and TRBJ2-1; D gene unclear. The CDR3 covers 15 residues. The V end lost 0 bases, the J end lost 5 bases, and 11 bases lay between the germline ends. Per germline, CDR1 MNHEY and CDR2 SVGAGI. CDR3 loop: CASSYSVFPNNEQFF. The CDR3 coding sequence is TGTGCCAGCAGTTACTCCGTTTTCCCCAACAATGAGCAGTTCTTC.

This clonotype was counted between two and nine times. The chain recombines TRBV19 with TRBJ1-3; D not certain. The germline V gene encodes CDR1 LNHDA and CDR2 SQIVND (reference sequence). The ends were cut back, 4 bases at V and 1 base at J, with 11 bases in the middle. CDR3 length: 15 amino acids. The CDR3 sequence is CASSTSWGSGNTIYF. CDR3 DNA sequence: TGTGCCAGTAGTACGTCGTGGGGTTCTGGAAACACCATATATTTT. The full variable domain, its missing parts supplied by reference TRBV19 and TRBJ1-3, is DGGITQSPKYLFRKEGQNVTLSCEQNLNHDAMYWYRQDPGQGLRLIYYSQIVNDFQKGDIAEGYSVSREKKESFPLTVTSAQKNPTAFYLCASSTSWGSGNTIYFGEGSWLTVV.

This clonotype appeared many times. This chain connects TRBV6-4 to TRBJ2-6; D uncertain. This CDR3 region has 14 residues. Germline assignment: CDR1 MRHNA and CDR2 SNTAGT. With 2 bases removed from V and 0 bases from J, the gap between germline ends came to 2 bases. The CDR3 sequence is CASSDDSGANVLTF. The CDR3 DNA follows: TGTGCCAGCAGTGACGACTCTGGGGCCAACGTCCTGACTTTC.

This clonotype has at least ten counts. The chain has TRBV19 and TRBJ2-7; the D gene is possibly TRBD1 (6 bases). V was trimmed by 5 bases and J by 3 bases, leaving 17 bases between them. CDR1 and CDR2 (germline): LNHDA, SQIVND (reference sequence). CDR3 length: 15 amino acids. Written as DNA, the CDR3 is TGTGCCAGTAGTCCCAGGTTGGACAGTAACTACGAGCAGTACTTC. Its protein product is CASSPRLDSNYEQYF.

This clonotype was counted at least ten times. The V call is TRBV7-2, the J call TRBJ2-3; a possible D gene is TRBD2 (5 bases). V was trimmed by 1 base and J by 3 bases, leaving 11 bases between them. CDR1 SGHTA and CDR2 FQGNSA come from the germline V gene. The CDR3 length is 15 residues. For the CDR3, the DNA is TGTGCCAGCAGCTTAGATCGGCTAGCAACAGATACGCAGTATTTT. Translation gives CASSLDRLATDTQYF.

This CDR3 reads CASGRGEHEQYF. Written as DNA, the CDR3 is TGTGCCAGCGGCCGGGGGGAGCACGAGCAGTACTTC. This sequence joins TRBV28 and TRBJ2-7; 7 bases are shared with TRBD2. CDR3 length: 12 amino acids. The germline gives CDR1 MDHEN, CDR2 SYDVKM. J was trimmed by 5 bases and V by 8 bases; bases with no gene match: 6. The variable domain in full, with the rest retrieved from reference TRBV28 and TRBJ2-7, is DVKVTQSSRYLVKRTGEKVFLECVQDMDHENMFWYRQDPGLGLRLIYFSYDVKMKEKGDIPEGYSVSREKKERFSLILESASTNQTSMYLCASGRGEHEQYFGPGTRLTVT.

This clonotype was counted at least ten times. This chain links TRBV4-1 with TRBJ1-4; D is unclear. V lost 1 base and J lost 8, with 5 bases in between. The CDR3 is made up of 12 amino acids. The V gene's germline CDR1 is MGHRA and CDR2 YSYEKL. The CDR3 DNA follows: TGCGCCAGCAGCCAAGCTGGGGAAAAACTGTTTTTT. It specifies CASSQAGEKLFF.

This clonotype was found many times. This chain connects TRBV12-3 or TRBV12-4 to TRBJ2-7; 10 bases map to TRBD1. Germline trimming cut 3 bases from V and 5 bases from J; bases unmatched to any gene: 19. The CDR3 consists of 19 residues. Here the CDR3 DNA reads TGTGCCAGCAGTTTTAGGGTGACAGGGGGCGCAATCAAGAGCCACGAGCAGTACTTC. This gives the protein CASSFRVTGGAIKSHEQYF.

V gene TRBV23-1 combines with J gene TRBJ1-5, with TRBD1 matching over 7 bases. TRBV23-1 carries the ORF label, with uncertain function. The CDR3 is made up of 15 amino acids. Trimming took 2 bases from V and 3 from J; bases not matched to a gene: 4. CDR3 residues: CASSQDRVPNQPQHF. CDR3 in DNA: TGCGCCAGCAGTCAAGACAGGGTCCCCAATCAGCCCCAGCATTTT.

This chain links TRBV6-2 or TRBV6-3 with TRBJ2-1, with 7 bases matching TRBD2. Trimming at V came to 5 bases and at J to 2 bases, leaving 6 bases not matched to a gene. CDR1 and CDR2 from the germline V gene are MNHEY and SVGEGT. The CDR3 spans 15 residues. The CDR3 bases are TGTGCCAGCAGTAATAGCGGGCGAACCTACAATGAGCAGTTCTTC. Protein sequence: CASSNSGRTYNEQFF.

In regard to this clonotype: Since a much larger clone is just one base distant, this may be a read error. The V gene is TRBV11-2, the J gene TRBJ2-1, with 7 positions matching TRBD2. The CDR3 totals 14 residues. Per germline, CDR1 SGHAT and CDR2 FQNNGV. V dropped 5 bases and J dropped 10; count of bases not matched to a gene: 11. CDR3 DNA sequence: TGTGCCAGCAGCGCCGGGGGGTTCTCCTACGAGCAGTTCTTC. Protein: CASSAGGFSYEQFF.

This clonotype was seen at least ten times. This CDR3 is CASSLGGQGENEQYF. CDR3 nucleotide sequence: TGTGCCAGCAGCTTAGGGGGACAGGGGGAGAACGAGCAGTACTTC. The V and J genes are TRBV11-2 and TRBJ2-7; 11 nucleotides agree with TRBD1. J lost 5 bases, V lost 1 base, and 4 bases had no gene match. Germline V gives CDR1 SGHAT, CDR2 FQNNGV. The CDR3 is 15 amino acids.

This clonotype was seen at least ten times. The V gene is TRBV7-8, the J gene TRBJ1-6; D might be TRBD1 (6 bases). Trimming cost V 4 bases and J 7 bases, with 14 bases left between them. The CDR3 extends over 15 amino acids. Germline V gene data show CDR1 as SGHVS and CDR2 as FQNEAQ. The CDR3 nucleotides read TGTGCCAGCAGCTGGGGGACACTATCCAATTCACCCCTCCACTTT. It encodes CASSWGTLSNSPLHF.

In the case of this clonotype: Given a far larger clone just one base away, this is likely a sequencing read error. The V gene is TRBV6-2 or TRBV6-3, the J gene TRBJ2-1; 8 bases map to TRBD2. V was pared by 7 bases and J by 6 bases, with 14 bases of the junction left unmatched. Germline lookup yields CDR1 MNHEY and CDR2 SVGEGT. There are 16 residues in the CDR3. CDR3 DNA sequence: TGTGCCAGCAATCCCTCAAACGGGGGGGCCCCCAATGAGCAGTTCTTC. Translated: CASNPSNGGAPNEQFF.

The rearrangement joins TRBV3-1 to TRBJ2-7; D possibly corresponds to TRBD2 (5 bases). CDR1 and CDR2 (germline): LGHDT, YNNKEL (reference sequence). The CDR3 contains 12 residues. V dropped 8 bases and J dropped 3 bases, with 11 bases sitting between them. The CDR3 protein is CASRGQNYEQYF. The CDR3 DNA sequence: TGTGCCAGCCGAGGGCAAAACTACGAGCAGTACTTC.